The rows below give T cell receptor beta chains drawn from one sample of a study of blood T cell repertoires in COVID-19. This table comes from immunoSEQ multiplex PCR, and its TCRdb copy is limited to in-frame clones, with some not included. The table includes 190,000 or so clones, around 83% detected once. Source material: peripheral blood. The receptors were gathered from a man over 45 with active or convalescent COVID-19. CDR3s include the opening cysteine and the closing phenylalanine or tryptophan. A D gene is named only where the DNA matches it firmly. Size is stated for part of the rows, as once, few or many counts, or as a class when the clone is expanded.

TRBV4-1	NA	NA	TRBJ1-5	TGCGCCAGCAGCCAAGCGACATCGGGACAGCCCCAGCATTTT	CASSQATSGQPQHF
TRBV7-8	NA	NA	TRBJ1-6	TGTGCCAGCAGCTTTAACGAGGGTCGGAATTCACCCCTCCACTTT	CASSFNEGRNSPLHF
TRBV7-2	NA	NA	TRBJ2-7	TGTGCCAGCAGCCCGGAGGGAGGGGGGGGCTACGAGCAGTACTTC	CASSPEGGGGYEQYF
TRBV27	NA	TRBD2	TRBJ2-7	TGTGCCAGCAGAGAGCCGATGGGACTAGCGAGCGAGCAGTACTTC	CASREPMGLASEQYF
TRBV6-6	medium-sized	TRBD1	TRBJ1-2	TGTGCCAGCAGCACAACAGGGGTTGGAGGCTACACCTTC	CASSTTGVGGYTF
TRBV5-1	NA	NA	TRBJ1-5	TGCGCCAGCAGCTTGACAGGGCCCGAACAGCCCCAGCATTTT	CASSLTGPEQPQHF
TRBV10-1	many	TRBD2	TRBJ2-1	TGCGCCAGCCCAGACGGACTAGCGGGGCACTCCTACAATGAGCAGTTCTTC	CASPDGLAGHSYNEQFF
TRBV18	few	TRBD1	TRBJ2-1	TGTGCCAGCTCACCTCTGGACAGGGGTAATGAGCAGTTCTTC	CASSPLDRGNEQFF
TRBV24-1	NA	NA	TRBJ2-1	TGTGCCACCCTCATCGCACGGTGGTTCTCCTACAATGAGCAGTTCTTC	CATLIARWFSYNEQFF
TRBV11-2	NA	TRBD1	TRBJ2-2	TGTGCCAGCAGCTTAGTCTCTTCAGGGGGCCCTGGGGAGCTGTTTTTT	CASSLVSSGGPGELFF
TRBV7-9	NA	TRBD1	TRBJ1-2	TGTGCCAGCAGCTTAGCGGGGACAGTTTATGGCTACACCTTC	CASSLAGTVYGYTF
TRBV7-6	NA	TRBD1	TRBJ1-2	TGTGCCAGCAGCTTCCTGGAAGAGGGACAGGGACCTTATGGCTACACCTTC	CASSFLEEGQGPYGYTF
TRBV28	few	NA	TRBJ1-2	TGTGCCAGCAGTTTTGAGCCTCCCTATGGCTACACCTTC	CASSFEPPYGYTF
TRBV3-1/TRBV3-2	NA	TRBD2	TRBJ2-1	TGTGCCAGCAGTCCTAGCGGGGGGACCTACAATGAGCAGTTCTTC	CASSPSGGTYNEQFF
TRBV7-9	once	TRBD2	TRBJ2-1	TGTGCCAGCAGCCGAGGAGTAGCGGGAGGTGAGCAGTTCTTC	CASSRGVAGGEQFF
TRBV28	NA	NA	TRBJ2-7	TGTGCCAGCAGTTTATGGAACCAGGCCAATAGGGAGCAGTACTTC	CASSLWNQANREQYF
TRBV19	NA	TRBD1	TRBJ1-1	TGTGCCAGTATTTTAGGGGGCCTTACTCGGAACACTGAAGCTTTCTTT	CASILGGLTRNTEAFF
TRBV30	NA	NA	TRBJ2-5	TGTGCCTGGAGACGGGACCAAGAGACCCAGTACTTC	CAWRRDQETQYF
TRBV20-1	NA	NA	TRBJ2-3	TGCAGTGCTAGCCTAGGAGATACGCAGTATTTT	CSASLGDTQYF
TRBV9	NA	TRBD1	TRBJ2-5	TGTGCCAGCAGCGTACTTCCGGGACAGGCCCAAGAGACCCAGTACTTC	CASSVLPGQAQETQYF
TRBV19	NA	NA	TRBJ1-5	TGTGCCAGTAGGGTGGACTACCAGCCCCAGCATTTT	CASRVDYQPQHF
TRBV18	NA	NA	TRBJ1-5	TGTGCCAGCTCACCGGAGAGCAATCAGCCCCAGCATTTT	CASSPESNQPQHF